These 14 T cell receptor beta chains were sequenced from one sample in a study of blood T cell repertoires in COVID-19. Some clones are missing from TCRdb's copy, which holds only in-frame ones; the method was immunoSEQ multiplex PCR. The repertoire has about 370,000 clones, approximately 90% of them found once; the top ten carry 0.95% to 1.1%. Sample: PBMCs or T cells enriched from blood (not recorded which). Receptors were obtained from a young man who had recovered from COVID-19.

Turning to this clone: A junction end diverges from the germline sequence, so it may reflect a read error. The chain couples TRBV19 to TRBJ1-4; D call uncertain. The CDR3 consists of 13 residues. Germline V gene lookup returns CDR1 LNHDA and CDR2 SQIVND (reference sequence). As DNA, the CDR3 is TGTGCCAGTAGTAATGCCCCATTGGGCAGGAATGCTTTT. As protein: CASSNAPLGRNAF.

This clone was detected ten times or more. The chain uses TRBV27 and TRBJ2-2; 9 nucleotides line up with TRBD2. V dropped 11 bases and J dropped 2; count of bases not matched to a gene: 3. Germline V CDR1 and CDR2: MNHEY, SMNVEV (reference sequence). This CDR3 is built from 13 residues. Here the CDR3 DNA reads TGTGCCGTCGGGACTAGCAACACCGGGGAGCTGTTTTTT. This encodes CAVGTSNTGELFF.

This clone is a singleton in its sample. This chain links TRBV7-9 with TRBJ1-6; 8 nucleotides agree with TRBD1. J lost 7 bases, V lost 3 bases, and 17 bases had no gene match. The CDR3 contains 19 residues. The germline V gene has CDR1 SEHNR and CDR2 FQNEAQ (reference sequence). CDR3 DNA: TGTGCCAGCAGCTTTATTCGGCTTGCGGACAGGGCCTTAAATTCACCCCTCCACTTT. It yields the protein CASSFIRLADRALNSPLHF.

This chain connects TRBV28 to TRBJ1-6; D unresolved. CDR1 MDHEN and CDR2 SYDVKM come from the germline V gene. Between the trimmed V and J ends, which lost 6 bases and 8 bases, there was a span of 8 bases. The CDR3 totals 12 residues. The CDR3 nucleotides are TGTGCCAGCAGAACTCAGGATTCACCCCTCCACTTT. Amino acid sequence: CASRTQDSPLHF.

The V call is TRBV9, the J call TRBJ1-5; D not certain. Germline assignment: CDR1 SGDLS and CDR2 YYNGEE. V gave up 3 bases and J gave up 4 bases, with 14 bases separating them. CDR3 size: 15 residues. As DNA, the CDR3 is TGTGCCAGCAGCGCCGACCCCGGAGGTAATCAGCCCCAGCATTTT. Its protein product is CASSADPGGNQPQHF.

The CDR3 protein is CSVRAGSNQPQHF. DNA of the CDR3: TGCAGCGTTCGGGCGGGGAGCAATCAGCCCCAGCATTTT. The chain recombines TRBV29-1 with TRBJ1-5, with D hard to call. CDR3 length: 13 amino acids. V was pared by 5 bases and J by 1 base, with 9 bases between. Germline V gene sequence: CDR1 SQVTM, CDR2 ANQGSEA.

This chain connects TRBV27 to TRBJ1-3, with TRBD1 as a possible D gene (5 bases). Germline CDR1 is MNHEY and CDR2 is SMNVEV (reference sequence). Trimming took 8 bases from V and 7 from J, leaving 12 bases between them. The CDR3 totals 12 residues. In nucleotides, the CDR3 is TGTGCCAGCGGGCCGGGGGGGAACACCATATATTTT. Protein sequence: CASGPGGNTIYF.

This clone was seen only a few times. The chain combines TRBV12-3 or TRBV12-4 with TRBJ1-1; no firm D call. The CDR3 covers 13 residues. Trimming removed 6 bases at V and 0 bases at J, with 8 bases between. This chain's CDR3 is CASRYGMNTEAFF. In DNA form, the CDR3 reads TGTGCCAGCAGGTACGGGATGAACACTGAAGCTTTCTTT.

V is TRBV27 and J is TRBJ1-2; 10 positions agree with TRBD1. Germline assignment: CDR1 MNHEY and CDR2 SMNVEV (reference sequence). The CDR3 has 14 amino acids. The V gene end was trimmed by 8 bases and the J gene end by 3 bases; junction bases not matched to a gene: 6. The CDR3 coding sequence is TGTGCCAGCGCAGACAGGGGGCTTCACTATGGCTACACCTTC. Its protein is CASADRGLHYGYTF.

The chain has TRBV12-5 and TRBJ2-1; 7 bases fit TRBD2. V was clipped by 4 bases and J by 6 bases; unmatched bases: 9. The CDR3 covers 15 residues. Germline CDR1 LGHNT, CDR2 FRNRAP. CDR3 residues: CASGSHRDYINEQFF. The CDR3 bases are TGTGCTAGTGGTTCCCATCGGGACTATATCAATGAGCAGTTCTTC.

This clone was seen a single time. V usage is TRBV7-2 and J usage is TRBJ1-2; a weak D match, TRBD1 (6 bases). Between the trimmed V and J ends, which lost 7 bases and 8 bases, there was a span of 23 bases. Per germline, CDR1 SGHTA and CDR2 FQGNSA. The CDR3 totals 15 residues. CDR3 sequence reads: CASISEGGRRVGYTF. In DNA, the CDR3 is TGTGCCAGCATCTCTGAGGGGGGGCGAAGGGTCGGCTACACCTTC.

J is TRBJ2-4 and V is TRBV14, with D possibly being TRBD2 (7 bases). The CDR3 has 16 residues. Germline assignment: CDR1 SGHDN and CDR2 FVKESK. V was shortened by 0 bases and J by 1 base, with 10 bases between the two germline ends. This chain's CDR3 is CASSQDAGAAKNIQYF. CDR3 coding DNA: TGTGCCAGCAGCCAAGATGCGGGGGCCGCCAAAAACATTCAGTACTTC.

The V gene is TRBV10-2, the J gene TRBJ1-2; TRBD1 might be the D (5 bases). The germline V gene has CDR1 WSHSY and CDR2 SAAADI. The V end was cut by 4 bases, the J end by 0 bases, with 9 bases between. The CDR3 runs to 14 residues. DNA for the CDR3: TGCGCCAGCAGTGCTACAGGTTCTAACTATGGCTACACCTTC. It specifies CASSATGSNYGYTF.

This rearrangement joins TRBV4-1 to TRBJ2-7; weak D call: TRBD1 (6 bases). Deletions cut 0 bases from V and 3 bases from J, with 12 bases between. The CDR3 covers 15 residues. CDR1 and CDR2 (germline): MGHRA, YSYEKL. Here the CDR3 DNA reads TGCGCCAGCAGCCAAGAGGTCGACAGGCTCTACGAGCAGTACTTC. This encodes CASSQEVDRLYEQYF.